The clone carrying this T cell receptor beta chain occurred once. Original processing methods: Junction-only sequences without quality scores came from ImmunoSEQ, so filtering differed. Assay used: immunoSEQ multiplex PCR; TCRdb lists only in-frame clones, some missing. The V and J calls and clone size come from that table; D and trimming were worked out from the DNA. The sample lists fewer than 3 million clones, around 93% occurring once. This entry is derived from a study of shared clonotypes between healthy human individuals. This CDR3 has 16 amino acids. Germline V CDR1 and CDR2: SGHRS, YFSETQ. V trimming: 4 bases; J trimming: 4 bases; junction bases outside the gene matches: 11.

The TCR comes from a man aged 18 to 35 in good health. Some clones in this sample may be carry-over from other donors' samples. The V and J genes are TRBV5-1 and TRBJ2-5; 9 bases align to TRBD2. The sequenced sample consisted of naive CD4+ T cells from PBMCs. Subset indicated: CD45RA+ positively selected. The CDR3 DNA is TGCGCCAGCAGCCACGGAGTAGCGGGAGTTACAGAGACCCAGTACTTC. Encoded protein: CASSHGVAGVTETQYF.